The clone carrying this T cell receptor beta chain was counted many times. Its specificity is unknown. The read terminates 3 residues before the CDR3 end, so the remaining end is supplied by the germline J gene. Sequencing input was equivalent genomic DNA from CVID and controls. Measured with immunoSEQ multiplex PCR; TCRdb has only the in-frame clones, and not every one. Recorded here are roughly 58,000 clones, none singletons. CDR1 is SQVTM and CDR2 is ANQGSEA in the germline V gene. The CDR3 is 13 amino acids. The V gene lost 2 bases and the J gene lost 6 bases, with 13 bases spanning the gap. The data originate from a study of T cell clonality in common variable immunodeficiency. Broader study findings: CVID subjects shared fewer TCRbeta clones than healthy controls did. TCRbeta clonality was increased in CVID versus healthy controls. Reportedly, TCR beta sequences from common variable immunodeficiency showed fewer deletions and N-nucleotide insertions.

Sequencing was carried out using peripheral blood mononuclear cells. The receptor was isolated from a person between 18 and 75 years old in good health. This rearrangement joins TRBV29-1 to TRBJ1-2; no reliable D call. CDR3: CSVEKGPWNGYTF. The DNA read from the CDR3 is TGCAGCGTTGAAAAAGGGCCCTGGAATGGC.